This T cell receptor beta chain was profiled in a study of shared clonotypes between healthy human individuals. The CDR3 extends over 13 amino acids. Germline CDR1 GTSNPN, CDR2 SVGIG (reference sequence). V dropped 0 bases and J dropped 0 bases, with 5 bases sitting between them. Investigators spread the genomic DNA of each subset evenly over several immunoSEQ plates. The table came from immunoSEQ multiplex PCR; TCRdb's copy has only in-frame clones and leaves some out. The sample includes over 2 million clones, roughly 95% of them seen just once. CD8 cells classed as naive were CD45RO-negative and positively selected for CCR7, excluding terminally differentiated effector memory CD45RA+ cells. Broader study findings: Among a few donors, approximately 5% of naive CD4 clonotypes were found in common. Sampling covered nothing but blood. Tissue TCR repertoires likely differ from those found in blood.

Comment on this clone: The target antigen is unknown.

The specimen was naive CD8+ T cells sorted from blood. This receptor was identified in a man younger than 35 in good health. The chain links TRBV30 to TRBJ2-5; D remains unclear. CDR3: CAWSVMYQETQYF. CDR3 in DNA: TGTGCCTGGAGTGTAATGTACCAAGAGACCCAGTACTTC.